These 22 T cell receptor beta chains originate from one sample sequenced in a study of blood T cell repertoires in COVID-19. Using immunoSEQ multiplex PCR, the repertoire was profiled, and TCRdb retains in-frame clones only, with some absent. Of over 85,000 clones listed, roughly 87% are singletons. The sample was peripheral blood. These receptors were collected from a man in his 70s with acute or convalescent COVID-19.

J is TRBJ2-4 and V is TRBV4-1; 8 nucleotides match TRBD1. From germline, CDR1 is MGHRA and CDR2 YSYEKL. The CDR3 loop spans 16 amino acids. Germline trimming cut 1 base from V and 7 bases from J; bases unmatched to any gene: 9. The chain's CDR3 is CASSQGTGTMENIQYF. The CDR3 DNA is TGCGCCAGCAGCCAAGGGACAGGGACCATGGAGAACATTCAGTACTTC.

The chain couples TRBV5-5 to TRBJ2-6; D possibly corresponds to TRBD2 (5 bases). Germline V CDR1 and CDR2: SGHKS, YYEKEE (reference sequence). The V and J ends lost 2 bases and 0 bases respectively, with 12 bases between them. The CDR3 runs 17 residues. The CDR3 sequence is CASSFAGEGSGANVLTF. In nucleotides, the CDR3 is TGTGCCAGCAGCTTCGCGGGCGAGGGCTCTGGGGCCAACGTCCTGACTTTC.

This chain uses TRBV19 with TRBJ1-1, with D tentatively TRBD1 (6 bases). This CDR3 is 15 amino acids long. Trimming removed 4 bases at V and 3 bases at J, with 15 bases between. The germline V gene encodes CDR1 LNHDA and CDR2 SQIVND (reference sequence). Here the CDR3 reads CASSTRLGAHTEAFF. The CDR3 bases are TGTGCCAGTAGTACCCGGCTGGGGGCCCACACTGAAGCTTTCTTT.

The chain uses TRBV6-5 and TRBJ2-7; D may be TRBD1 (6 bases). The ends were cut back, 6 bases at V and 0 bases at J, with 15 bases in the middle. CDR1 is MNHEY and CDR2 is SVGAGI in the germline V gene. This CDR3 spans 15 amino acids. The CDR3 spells CASSDSGHRSYEQYF. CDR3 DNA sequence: TGTGCCAGCAGCGATTCGGGACACCGCTCCTACGAGCAGTACTTC.

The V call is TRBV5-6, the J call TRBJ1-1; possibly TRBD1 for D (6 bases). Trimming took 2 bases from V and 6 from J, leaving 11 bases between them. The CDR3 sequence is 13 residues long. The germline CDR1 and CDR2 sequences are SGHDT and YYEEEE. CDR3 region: CASSFGGAPEAFF. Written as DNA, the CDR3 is TGTGCCAGCAGCTTTGGGGGGGCTCCTGAAGCTTTCTTT.

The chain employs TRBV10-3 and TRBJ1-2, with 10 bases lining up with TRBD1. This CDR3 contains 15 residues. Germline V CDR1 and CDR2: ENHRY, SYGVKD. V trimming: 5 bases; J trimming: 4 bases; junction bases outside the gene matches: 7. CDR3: CAISTRQGAGYGYTF. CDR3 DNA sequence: TGTGCCATCAGTACCCGACAGGGGGCAGGCTATGGCTACACCTTC.

CDR3 in amino acids: CASSPQGTYQETQYF. In DNA form, the CDR3 reads TGTGCCAGCTCACCCCAGGGAACGTACCAAGAGACCCAGTACTTC. The genes are TRBV18 and TRBJ2-5; D might be TRBD1 (5 bases). CDR3 length equals 15 residues. The germline CDR1 and CDR2 sequences are KGHSH and LQKENI. V lost 3 bases, J lost 0 bases, and 11 bases lay in between.

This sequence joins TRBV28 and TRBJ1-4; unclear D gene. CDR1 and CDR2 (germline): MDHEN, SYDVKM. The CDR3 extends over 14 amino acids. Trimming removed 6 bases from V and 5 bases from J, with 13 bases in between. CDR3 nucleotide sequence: TGTGCCAGCAGCCTCCGGCGGTTAAATGAAAAACTGTTTTTT. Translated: CASSLRRLNEKLFF.

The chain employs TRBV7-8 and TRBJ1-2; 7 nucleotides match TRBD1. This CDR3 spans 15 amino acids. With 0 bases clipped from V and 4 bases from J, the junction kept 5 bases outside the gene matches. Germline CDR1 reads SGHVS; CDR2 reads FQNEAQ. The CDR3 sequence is CASSLASGQSYGYTF. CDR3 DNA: TGTGCCAGCAGCTTAGCTTCGGGACAGAGCTATGGCTACACCTTC.

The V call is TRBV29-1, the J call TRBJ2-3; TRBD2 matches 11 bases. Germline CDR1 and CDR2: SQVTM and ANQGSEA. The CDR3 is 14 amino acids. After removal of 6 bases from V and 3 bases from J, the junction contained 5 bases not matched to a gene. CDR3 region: CSVSSSGGTDTQYF. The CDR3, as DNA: TGCAGCGTCTCTTCTAGCGGGGGGACAGATACGCAGTATTTT.

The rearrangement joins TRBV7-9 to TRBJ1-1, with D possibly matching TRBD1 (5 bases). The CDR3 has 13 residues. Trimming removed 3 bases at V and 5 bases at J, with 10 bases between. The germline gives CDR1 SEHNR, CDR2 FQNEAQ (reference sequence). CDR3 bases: TGTGCCAGCAGCTTTGGGGCAGGAACTGAAGCTTTCTTT. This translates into CASSFGAGTEAFF. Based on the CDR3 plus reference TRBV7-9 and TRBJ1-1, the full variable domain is DTGVSQNPRHKITKRGQNVTFRCDPISEHNRLYWYRQTLGQGPEFLTYFQNEAQLEKSRLLSDRFSAERPKGSFSTLEIQRTEQGDSAMYLCASSFGAGTEAFFGQGTRLTVV.

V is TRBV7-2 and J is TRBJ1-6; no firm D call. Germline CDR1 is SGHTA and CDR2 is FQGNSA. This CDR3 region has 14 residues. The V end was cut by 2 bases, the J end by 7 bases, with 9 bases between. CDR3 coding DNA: TGTGCCAGCAGCTTACGTACAGCCAATTCACCCCTCCACTTT. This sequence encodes CASSLRTANSPLHF.

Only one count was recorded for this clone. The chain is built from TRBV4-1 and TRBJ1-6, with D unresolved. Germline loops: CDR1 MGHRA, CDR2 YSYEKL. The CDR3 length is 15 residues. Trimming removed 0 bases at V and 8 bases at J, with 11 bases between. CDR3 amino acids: CASSQDGVGDSPLHF. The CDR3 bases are TGCGCCAGCAGCCAAGATGGGGTCGGGGATTCACCCCTCCACTTT.

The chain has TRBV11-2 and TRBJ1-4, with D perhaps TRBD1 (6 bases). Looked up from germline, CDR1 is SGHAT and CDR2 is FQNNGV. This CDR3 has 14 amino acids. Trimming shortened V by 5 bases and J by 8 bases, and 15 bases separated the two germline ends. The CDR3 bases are TGTGCCAGCAGCAAGTTAGGGGGTCGGGAAAAACTGTTTTTT. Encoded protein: CASSKLGGREKLFF.

CDR3 in amino acids: CASSEAGGTSNEKLFF. The CDR3 bases are TGTGCCAGCAGTGAAGCGGGGGGAACCTCTAATGAAAAACTGTTTTTT. The chain has TRBV6-1 and TRBJ1-4, with D possibly being TRBD1 (5 bases). Germline V gene lookup returns CDR1 MNHNS and CDR2 SASEGT. V was trimmed by 0 bases and J by 3 bases, leaving 11 bases between them. The CDR3 loop spans 16 amino acids.

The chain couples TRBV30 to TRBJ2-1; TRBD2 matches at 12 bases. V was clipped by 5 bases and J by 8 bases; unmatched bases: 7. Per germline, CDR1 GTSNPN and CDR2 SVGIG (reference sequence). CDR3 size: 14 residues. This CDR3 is CAWALAGGWDEQFF. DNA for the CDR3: TGTGCCTGGGCACTAGCGGGGGGATGGGATGAGCAGTTCTTC.

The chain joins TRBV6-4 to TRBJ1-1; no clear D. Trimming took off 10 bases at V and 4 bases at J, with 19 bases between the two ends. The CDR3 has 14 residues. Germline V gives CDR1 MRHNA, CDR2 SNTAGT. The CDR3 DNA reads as TGTGCCACCAAATATCAGGCTACGGTCACTGAAGCTTTCTTT. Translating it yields CATKYQATVTEAFF.

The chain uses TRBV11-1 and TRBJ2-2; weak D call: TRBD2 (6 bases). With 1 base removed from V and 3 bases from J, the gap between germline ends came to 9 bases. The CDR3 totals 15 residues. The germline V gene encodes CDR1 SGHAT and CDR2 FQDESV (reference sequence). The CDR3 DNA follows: TGTGCCAGCAGCTTAGTTCCGGGGGACACCGGGGAGCTGTTTTTT. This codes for CASSLVPGDTGELFF.

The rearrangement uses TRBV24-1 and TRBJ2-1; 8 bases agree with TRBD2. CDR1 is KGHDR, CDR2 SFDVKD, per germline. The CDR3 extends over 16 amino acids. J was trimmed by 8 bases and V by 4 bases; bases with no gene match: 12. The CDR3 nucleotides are TGTGCCACCAGTGACCCCGCCGGGGGGGCTAGGGATGAGCAGTTCTTC. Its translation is CATSDPAGGARDEQFF.

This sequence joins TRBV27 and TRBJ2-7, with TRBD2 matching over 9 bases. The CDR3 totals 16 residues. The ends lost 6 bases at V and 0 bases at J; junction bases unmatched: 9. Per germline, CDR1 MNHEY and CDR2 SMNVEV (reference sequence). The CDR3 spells CASRESGGNPSYEQYF. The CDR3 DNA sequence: TGTGCCAGCAGAGAGAGCGGGGGGAACCCCTCCTACGAGCAGTACTTC.

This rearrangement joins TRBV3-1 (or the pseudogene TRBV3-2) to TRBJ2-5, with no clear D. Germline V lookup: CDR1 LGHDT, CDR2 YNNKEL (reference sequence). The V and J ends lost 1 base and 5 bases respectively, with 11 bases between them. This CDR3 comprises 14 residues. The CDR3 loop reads CASSQGAPWETQYF. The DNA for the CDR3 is TGTGCCAGCAGCCAAGGGGCCCCCTGGGAGACCCAGTACTTC.

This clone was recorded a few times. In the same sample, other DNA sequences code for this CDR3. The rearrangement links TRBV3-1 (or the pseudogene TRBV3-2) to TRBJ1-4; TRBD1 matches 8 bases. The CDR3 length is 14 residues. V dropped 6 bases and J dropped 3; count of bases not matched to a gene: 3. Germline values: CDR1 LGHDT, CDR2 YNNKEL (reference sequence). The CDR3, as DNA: TGTGCCAGCAGTCAACAGGGGGCTAATGAAAAACTGTTTTTT. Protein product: CASSQQGANEKLFF.